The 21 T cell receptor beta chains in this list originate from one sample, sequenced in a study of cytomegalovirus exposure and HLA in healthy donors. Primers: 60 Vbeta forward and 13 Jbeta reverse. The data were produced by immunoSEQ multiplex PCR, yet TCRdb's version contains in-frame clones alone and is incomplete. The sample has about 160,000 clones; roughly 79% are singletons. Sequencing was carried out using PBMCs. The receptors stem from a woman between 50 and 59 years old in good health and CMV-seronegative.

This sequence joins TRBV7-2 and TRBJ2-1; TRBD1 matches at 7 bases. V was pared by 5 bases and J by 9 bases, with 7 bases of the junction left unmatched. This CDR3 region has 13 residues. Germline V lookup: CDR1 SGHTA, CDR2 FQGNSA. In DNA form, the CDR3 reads TGTGCCAGCAGCCCAGGGACAGCGCTTGAGCAGTTCTTC. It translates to CASSPGTALEQFF.

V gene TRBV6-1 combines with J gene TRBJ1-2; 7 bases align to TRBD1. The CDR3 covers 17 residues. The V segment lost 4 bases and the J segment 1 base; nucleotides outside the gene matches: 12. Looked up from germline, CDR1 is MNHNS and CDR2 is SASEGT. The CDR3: CASSAPSGQSFNYGYTF. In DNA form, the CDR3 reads TGTGCCAGCAGTGCGCCATCGGGACAGTCCTTTAACTATGGCTACACCTTC.

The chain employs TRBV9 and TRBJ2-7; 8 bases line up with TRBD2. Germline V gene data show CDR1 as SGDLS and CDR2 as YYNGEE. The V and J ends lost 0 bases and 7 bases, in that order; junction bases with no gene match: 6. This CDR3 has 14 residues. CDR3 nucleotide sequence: TGTGCCAGCAGCGTAGCGGGGGGGGTATGGGAGCAGTACTTC. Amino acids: CASSVAGGVWEQYF. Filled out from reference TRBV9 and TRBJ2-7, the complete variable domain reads DSGVTQTPKHLITATGQRVTLRCSPRSGDLSVYWYQQSLDQGLQFLIQYYNGEERAKGNILERFSAQQFPDLHSELNLSSLELGDSALYFCASSVAGGVWEQYFGPGTRLTVT.

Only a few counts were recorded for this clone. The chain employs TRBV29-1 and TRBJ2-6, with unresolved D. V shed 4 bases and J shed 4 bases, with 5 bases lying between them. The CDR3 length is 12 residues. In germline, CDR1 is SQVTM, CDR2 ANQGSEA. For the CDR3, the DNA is TGCAGCGTTGGTTTAGGGGCCAACGTCCTGACTTTC. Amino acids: CSVGLGANVLTF.

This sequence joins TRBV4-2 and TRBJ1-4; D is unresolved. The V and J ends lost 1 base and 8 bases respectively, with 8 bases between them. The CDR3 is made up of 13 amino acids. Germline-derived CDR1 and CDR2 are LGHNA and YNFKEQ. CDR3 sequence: CASSQGVVEKLFF. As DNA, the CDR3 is TGTGCCAGCAGCCAAGGAGTCGTGGAAAAACTGTTTTTT.

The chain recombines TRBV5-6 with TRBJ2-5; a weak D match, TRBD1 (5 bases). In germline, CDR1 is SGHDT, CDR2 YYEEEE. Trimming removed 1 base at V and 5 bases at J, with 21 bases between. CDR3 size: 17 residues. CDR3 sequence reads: CASSLKMGPGGTETQYF. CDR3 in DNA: TGTGCCAGCAGCTTGAAAATGGGGCCAGGCGGAACTGAGACCCAGTACTTC.

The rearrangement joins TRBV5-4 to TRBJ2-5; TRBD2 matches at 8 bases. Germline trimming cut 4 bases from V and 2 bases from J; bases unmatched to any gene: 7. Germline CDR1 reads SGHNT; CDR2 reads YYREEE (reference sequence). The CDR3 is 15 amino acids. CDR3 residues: CASSPGGAGQETQYF. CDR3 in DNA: TGTGCCAGCAGCCCGGGGGGGGCCGGTCAAGAGACCCAGTACTTC.

In nucleotides, the CDR3 is TGTGCCAGCAGCCGCGTTGATACGCAGTATTTT. Its translation: CASSRVDTQYF. The chain combines TRBV28 with TRBJ2-3; D unclear. The CDR3 has 11 amino acids. Germline CDR1 reads MDHEN; CDR2 reads SYDVKM. With 6 bases removed from V and 6 bases from J, the gap between germline ends came to 7 bases. Together with reference TRBV28 and TRBJ2-3, the CDR3 gives the full variable domain: DVKVTQSSRYLVKRTGEKVFLECVQDMDHENMFWYRQDPGLGLRLIYFSYDVKMKEKGDIPEGYSVSREKKERFSLILESASTNQTSMYLCASSRVDTQYFGPGTRLTVL.

As DNA, the CDR3 is TGCGCCAGCAGCCCCTTAGAATTAGTTGAGCAGTTCTTC. It yields the protein CASSPLELVEQFF. The V and J genes are TRBV4-1 and TRBJ2-1; D ambiguous. Germline V CDR1 and CDR2: MGHRA, YSYEKL. Deletions cut 4 bases from V and 9 bases from J, with 13 bases between. This CDR3 has 13 residues.

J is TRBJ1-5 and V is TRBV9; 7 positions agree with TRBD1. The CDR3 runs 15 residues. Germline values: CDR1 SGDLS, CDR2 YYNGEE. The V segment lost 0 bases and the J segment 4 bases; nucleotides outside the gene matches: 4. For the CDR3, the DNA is TGTGCCAGCAGCGTAGGGGACAGAACAAATCAGCCCCAGCATTTT. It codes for CASSVGDRTNQPQHF.

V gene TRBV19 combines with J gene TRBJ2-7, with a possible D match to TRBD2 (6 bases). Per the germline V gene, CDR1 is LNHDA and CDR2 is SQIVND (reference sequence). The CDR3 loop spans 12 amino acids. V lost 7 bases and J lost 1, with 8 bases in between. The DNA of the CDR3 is TGTGCCAGTATTGGGACTTCCTACGAGCAGTACTTC. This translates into CASIGTSYEQYF.

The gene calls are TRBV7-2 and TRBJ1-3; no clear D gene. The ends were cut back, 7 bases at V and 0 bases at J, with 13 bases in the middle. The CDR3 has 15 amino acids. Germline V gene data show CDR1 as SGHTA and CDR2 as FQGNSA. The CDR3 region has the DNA TGTGCCAGCACCCCTGGACTCATCTCTGGAAACACCATATATTTT. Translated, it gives CASTPGLISGNTIYF.

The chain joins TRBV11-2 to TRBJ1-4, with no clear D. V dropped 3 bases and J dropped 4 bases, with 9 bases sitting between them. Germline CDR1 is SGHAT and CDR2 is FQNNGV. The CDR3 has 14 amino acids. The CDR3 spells CASSFSVFNEKLFF. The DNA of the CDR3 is TGTGCCAGCAGCTTTTCGGTATTTAATGAAAAACTGTTTTTT. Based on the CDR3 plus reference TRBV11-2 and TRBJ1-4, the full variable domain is EAGVAQSPRYKIIEKRQSVAFWCNPISGHATLYWYQQILGQGPKLLIQFQNNGVVDDSQLPKDRFSAERLKGVDSTLKIQPAKLEDSAVYLCASSFSVFNEKLFFGSGTQLSVL.

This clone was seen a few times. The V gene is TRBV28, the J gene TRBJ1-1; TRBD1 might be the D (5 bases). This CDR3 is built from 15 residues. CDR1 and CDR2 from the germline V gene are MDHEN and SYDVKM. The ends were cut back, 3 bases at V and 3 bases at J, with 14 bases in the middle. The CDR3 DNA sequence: TGTGCCAGCAGTTTTGCCGCTCAAGGGGACACTGAAGCTTTCTTT. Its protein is CASSFAAQGDTEAFF. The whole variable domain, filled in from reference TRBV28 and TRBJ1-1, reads DVKVTQSSRYLVKRTGEKVFLECVQDMDHENMFWYRQDPGLGLRLIYFSYDVKMKEKGDIPEGYSVSREKKERFSLILESASTNQTSMYLCASSFAAQGDTEAFFGQGTRLTVV.

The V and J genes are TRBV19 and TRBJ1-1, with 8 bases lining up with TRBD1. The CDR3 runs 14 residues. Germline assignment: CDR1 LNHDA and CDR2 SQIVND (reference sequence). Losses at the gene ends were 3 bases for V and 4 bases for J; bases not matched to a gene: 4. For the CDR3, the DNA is TGTGCCAGTAGTATTGCAGGGGGCGTCACTGAAGCTTTCTTT. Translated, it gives CASSIAGGVTEAFF.

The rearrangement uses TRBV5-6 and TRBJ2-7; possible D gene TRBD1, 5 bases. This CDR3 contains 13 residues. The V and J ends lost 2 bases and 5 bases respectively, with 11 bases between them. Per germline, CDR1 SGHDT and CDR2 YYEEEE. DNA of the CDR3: TGTGCCAGCAGCTTAGGCAGGGTCGACGAGCAGTACTTC. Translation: CASSLGRVDEQYF. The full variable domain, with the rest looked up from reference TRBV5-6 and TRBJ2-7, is DAGVTQSPTHLIKTRGQQVTLRCSPKSGHDTVSWYQQALGQGPQFIFQYYEEEERQRGNFPDRFSGHQFPNYSSELNVNALLLGDSALYLCASSLGRVDEQYFGPGTRLTVT.

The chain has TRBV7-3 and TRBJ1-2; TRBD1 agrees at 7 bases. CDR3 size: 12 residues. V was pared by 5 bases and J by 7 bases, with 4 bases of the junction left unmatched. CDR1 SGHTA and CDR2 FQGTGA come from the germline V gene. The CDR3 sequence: CASSTTGSGYTF. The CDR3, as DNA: TGTGCCAGCAGCACGACAGGGAGTGGCTACACCTTC.

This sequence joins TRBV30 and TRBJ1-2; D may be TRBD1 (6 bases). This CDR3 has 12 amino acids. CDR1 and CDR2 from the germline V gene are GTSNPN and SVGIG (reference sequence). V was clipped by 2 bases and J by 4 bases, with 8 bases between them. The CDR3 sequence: CAWSPGAYGYTF. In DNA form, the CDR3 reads TGTGCCTGGAGTCCAGGGGCCTATGGCTACACCTTC.

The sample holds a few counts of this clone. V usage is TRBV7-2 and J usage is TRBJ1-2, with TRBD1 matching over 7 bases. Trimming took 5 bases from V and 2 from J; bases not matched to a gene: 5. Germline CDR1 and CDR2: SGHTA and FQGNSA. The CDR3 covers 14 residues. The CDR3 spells CASSPSGQNYGYTF. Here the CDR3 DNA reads TGTGCCAGCAGCCCGTCGGGACAGAACTATGGCTACACCTTC.

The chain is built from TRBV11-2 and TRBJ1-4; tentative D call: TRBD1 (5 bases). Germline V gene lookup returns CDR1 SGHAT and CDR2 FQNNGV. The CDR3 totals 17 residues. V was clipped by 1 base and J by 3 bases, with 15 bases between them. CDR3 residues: CASSLAGVVVANEKLFF. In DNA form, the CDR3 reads TGTGCCAGCAGCTTAGCGGGGGTGGTCGTCGCTAATGAAAAACTGTTTTTT.

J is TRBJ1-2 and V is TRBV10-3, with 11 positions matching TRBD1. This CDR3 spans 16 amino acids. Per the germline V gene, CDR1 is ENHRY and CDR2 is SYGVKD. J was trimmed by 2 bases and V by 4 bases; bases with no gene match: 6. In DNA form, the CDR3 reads TGTGCCATCAGTGCAACCGGGACAGGGGGGAACTATGGCTACACCTTC. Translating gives CAISATGTGGNYGYTF.